This T cell receptor beta chain was captured by sequencing in a study of blood T cell repertoires in COVID-19. Overall study context: Samples taken during acute and convalescent COVID-19 were collected in the United States, Italy and Spain. T cells, B-cell-depleted T cells, or PBMCs provided the cDNA or gDNA that served as material.

In the study's own analysis: The authors estimated nucleated cell counts from reference gene primer amplification. Here immunoSEQ multiplex PCR was the method, and the copy in TCRdb shows in-frame clones only, minus some. V and J calls and clone size come straight from that table; D and trimming were deduced from the DNA. The data contain about 48,000 clones, around 80% of them singletons. The V segment lost 3 bases and the J segment 7 bases; nucleotides outside the gene matches: 10. Germline values: CDR1 MNHEY, CDR2 SMNVEV (reference sequence). This CDR3 is 16 amino acids long. Sequenced sample: peripheral blood. The V and J genes are TRBV27 and TRBJ1-4; 8 nucleotides match TRBD1. This clonotype was sampled from an older man with acute or convalescent COVID-19. The CDR3 region has the DNA TGTGCCAGCAGTTTCGTAGGACAGGGTCTGGGTGAAAAACTGTTTTTT. Residues: CASSFVGQGLGEKLFF. The variable domain in full, with the rest retrieved from reference TRBV27 and TRBJ1-4, is EAQVTQNPRYLITVTGKKLTVTCSQNMNHEYMSWYRQDPGLGLRQIYYSMNVEVTDKGDVPEGYKVSRKEKRNFPLILESPSPNQTSLYFCASSFVGQGLGEKLFFGSGTQLSVL.